The next 3 T cell receptor beta chains were all read from a single sample in a study of blood T cell repertoires in COVID-19. Using immunoSEQ multiplex PCR, the repertoire was profiled, and TCRdb retains in-frame clones only, with some absent. The data show 250,000 or so clones, 75% to 90% seen once. The sample comprised peripheral blood. Source of these receptors: a woman aged 40-49 years who had recovered from COVID-19.

The CDR3 DNA sequence: TGCGCCAGCAGCTCTGGGGGCACAGCTAACTATGGCTACACCTTC. It specifies CASSSGGTANYGYTF. The V call is TRBV5-1, the J call TRBJ1-2; possible D gene TRBD1, 6 bases. CDR1 SGHRS and CDR2 YFSETQ come from the germline V gene. Trimming left V 3 bases short and J 0 bases short, with 12 bases between. This CDR3 spans 15 amino acids.

This sequence joins TRBV2 and TRBJ1-2; 7 bases are a match to TRBD1. The CDR3 is made up of 14 amino acids. Per the germline V gene, CDR1 is SNHLY and CDR2 is FYNNEI. V was clipped by 10 bases and J by 4 bases; unmatched bases: 12. The CDR3 is CAIRRQGVGYGYTF. The CDR3 DNA reads as TGTGCCATAAGGAGACAGGGAGTGGGCTATGGCTACACCTTC.

The V and J genes are TRBV7-9 and TRBJ1-3; D may be TRBD1 (5 bases). The V end lost 1 base, the J end lost 1 base, and 20 bases lay between the germline ends. Looked up from germline, CDR1 is SEHNR and CDR2 is FQNEAQ (reference sequence). This CDR3 region has 19 residues. The CDR3 loop reads CASSLGVLETVTSGNTIYF. The CDR3 DNA sequence: TGTGCCAGCAGCTTAGGGGTATTGGAGACAGTTACATCTGGAAACACCATATATTTT.